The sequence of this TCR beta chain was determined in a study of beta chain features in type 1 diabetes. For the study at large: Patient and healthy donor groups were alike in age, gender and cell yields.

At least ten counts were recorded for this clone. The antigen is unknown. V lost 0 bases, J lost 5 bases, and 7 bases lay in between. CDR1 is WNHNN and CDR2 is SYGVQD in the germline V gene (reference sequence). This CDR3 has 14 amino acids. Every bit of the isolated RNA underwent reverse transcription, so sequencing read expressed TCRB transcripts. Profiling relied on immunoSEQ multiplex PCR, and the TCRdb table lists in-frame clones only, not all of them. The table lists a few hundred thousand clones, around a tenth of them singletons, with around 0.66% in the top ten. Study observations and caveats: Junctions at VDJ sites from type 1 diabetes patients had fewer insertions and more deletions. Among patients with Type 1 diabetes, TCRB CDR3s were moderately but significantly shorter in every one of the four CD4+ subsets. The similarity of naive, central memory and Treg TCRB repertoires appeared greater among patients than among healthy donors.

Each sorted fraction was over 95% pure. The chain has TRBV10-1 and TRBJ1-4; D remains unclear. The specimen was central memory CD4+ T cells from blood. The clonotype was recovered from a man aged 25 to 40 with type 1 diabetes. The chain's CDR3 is CASSESQLNEKLFF. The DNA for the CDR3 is TGCGCCAGCAGTGAGTCACAGCTAAATGAAAAACTGTTTTTT.